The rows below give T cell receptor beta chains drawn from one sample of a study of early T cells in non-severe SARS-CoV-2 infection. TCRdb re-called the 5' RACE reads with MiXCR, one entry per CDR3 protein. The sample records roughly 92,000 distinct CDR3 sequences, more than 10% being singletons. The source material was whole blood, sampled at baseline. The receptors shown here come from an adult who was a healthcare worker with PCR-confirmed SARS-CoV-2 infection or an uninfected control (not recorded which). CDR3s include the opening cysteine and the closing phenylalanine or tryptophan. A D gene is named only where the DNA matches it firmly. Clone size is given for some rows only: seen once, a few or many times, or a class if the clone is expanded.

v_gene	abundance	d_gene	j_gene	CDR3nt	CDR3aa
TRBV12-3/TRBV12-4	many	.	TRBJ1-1	TGTGCCAGCAGTTTCCCCGGGAGTAACACTGAAGCTTTCTTT	CASSFPGSNTEAFF
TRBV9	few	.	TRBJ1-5	TGTGCCAGGGAGGCCCAGCATTTT	CAREAQHF
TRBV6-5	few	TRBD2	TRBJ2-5	TGTGCCAGCAGTTATTTTCAAGGCGGGGGACAAGAGACCCAGTACTTC	CASSYFQGGGQETQYF
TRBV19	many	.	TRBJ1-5	TGTGCCAGTAGTATAGCCCTACAGCCCCAGCATTTT	CASSIALQPQHF
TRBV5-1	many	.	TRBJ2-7	TGCGCCAGCCACCTCTGGGGCCCTAATTACGAGCAGTACTTC	CASHLWGPNYEQYF
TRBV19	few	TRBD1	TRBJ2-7	TGTGCCAGTAGTGTGACCGGGACAGGGGACTACGAGCAGTACTTC	CASSVTGTGDYEQYF
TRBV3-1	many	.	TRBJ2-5	TGTGCCAGCAGCCAAGACGACAGGCAAGAGACCCAGTACTTC	CASSQDDRQETQYF
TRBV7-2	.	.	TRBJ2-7	TGTGCCAGCAGCTTGGGACTGCTTCTCAAGCAGTACTTC	CASSLGLLLKQYF
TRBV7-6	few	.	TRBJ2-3	TGTGCCAGCAGCTTTCTAGCAGCCGCTAGCACAGATACGCAGTATTTT	CASSFLAAASTDTQYF
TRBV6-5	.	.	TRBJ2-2	TGTGCCAGCAGTTACTCTTGGAACACCGGGGAGCTGTTTTTT	CASSYSWNTGELFF
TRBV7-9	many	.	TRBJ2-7	TGTGCCAGCAGCCACTCCGACCCGGGAGCCTACGAGCAGTACTTC	CASSHSDPGAYEQYF
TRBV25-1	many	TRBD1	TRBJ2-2	TGTGCCAGCAGTCCCGGGACAGGCGGGATCGGGGAGCTGTTTTTT	CASSPGTGGIGELFF
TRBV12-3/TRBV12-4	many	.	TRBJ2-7	TGTGCCAGCAGCCGTGGCTACGAGCAGTACTTC	CASSRGYEQYF
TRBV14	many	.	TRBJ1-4	TGTGCCAGCAGCTCTCTTCGGGGGGCCGGTGAAAAACTGTTTTTT	CASSSLRGAGEKLFF
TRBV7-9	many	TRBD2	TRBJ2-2	TGTGCCAGCAGCGGTAGCTTCACGGGAGGAAACGGGGAGCTGTTTTTT	CASSGSFTGGNGELFF
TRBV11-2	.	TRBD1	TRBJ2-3	TGTGCCAGCAGCCGGACAGGGGGCCTGGATACGCAGTATTTT	CASSRTGGLDTQYF
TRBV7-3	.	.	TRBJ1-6	TGTGCCAGCAGCCTCGGGGGCGGCGATTCACCCCTCCACTTT	CASSLGGGDSPLHF
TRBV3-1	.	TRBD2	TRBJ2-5	TGTGCCAGCAGCCAAGATGGACTAGCGGCGGAGACCCAGTACTTC	CASSQDGLAAETQYF
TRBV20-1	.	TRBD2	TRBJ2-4	TGCAGTGCTAAGCAGGGAGGGATTAGCATTCAGTACTTC	CSAKQGGISIQYF
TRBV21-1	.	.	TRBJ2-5	TGTGCCAGCAGCAAAAAAATGGAGGGGGAAGAGACCCAGTACTTC	CASSKKMEGEETQYF
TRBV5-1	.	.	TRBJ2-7	TGCGCCAGCAGCCCCTGGACCTCCTACGAGCAGTACTTC	CASSPWTSYEQYF
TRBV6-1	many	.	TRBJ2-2	TGTGCCAGCAGTGCTGGGATGCTTAACACCGGGGAGCTGTTTTTT	CASSAGMLNTGELFF
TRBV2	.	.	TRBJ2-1	TGTGCCAGAAAGGGCGTCAATGAGCAGTTCTTC	CARKGVNEQFF
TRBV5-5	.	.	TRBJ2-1	TGTGCCAGCAGCTTTGAGGGTCCACTCTACAATGAGCAGTTCTTC	CASSFEGPLYNEQFF